This entry describes one TCR beta chain. The CDR3 runs 18 residues. From germline, CDR1 is SGHNT and CDR2 YYREEE (reference sequence). V lost 5 bases to trimming and J lost 1 base, with 22 bases between them. PCR involved 60 Vbeta and 13 Jbeta primers. Clones were sequenced by immunoSEQ multiplex PCR, and TCRdb holds only the in-frame ones, with some missing. The top ten clones hold roughly 2.5% of a sample with around 150,000 clones, 80% to 90% of them seen once. The sample comes from a study of cytomegalovirus exposure and HLA in healthy donors. Donors sampled were nominally healthy, though unrecorded immune exposures were likely.

The chain uses TRBV5-4 and TRBJ2-4; TRBD2 might be the D (6 bases). Sequencing was done on a sample of PBMCs. This sequence originates from a boy aged 2 to 10 in good health and CMV-seronegative. The CDR3: CASSTGETLPPAKNIQYF. The CDR3 DNA follows: TGTGCCAGCAGTACGGGGGAAACCCTGCCGCCTGCCAAAAACATTCAGTACTTC. The full variable domain, in which reference TRBV5-4 and TRBJ2-4 provide the parts outside the CDR3, is ETGVTQSPTHLIKTRGQQVTLRCSSQSGHNTVSWYQQALGQGPQFIFQYYREEENGRGNFPPRFSGLQFPNYSSELNVNALELDDSALYLCASSTGETLPPAKNIQYFGAGTRLSVL.